This T cell receptor (beta chain) was captured in a study of T cell responses to AZD1222 COVID-19 vaccine. Between the trimmed V and J ends, which lost 3 bases and 5 bases, there was a span of 10 bases. Germline V gives CDR1 DFQATT, CDR2 SNEGSKA (reference sequence). This CDR3 comprises 12 residues. Assay: immunoSEQ multiplex PCR; the TCRdb copy retains only in-frame clones and omits some. The data contain some 100,000 clones, more than 75% of them singletons. This clonotype was obtained from an adult who received the AZD1222 COVID-19 vaccine. The rearrangement links TRBV20-1 to TRBJ1-1; D gene ambiguous. The specimen was peripheral blood, collected 28 days after the second AZD1222 dose. The CDR3, as DNA: TGCAGTGCTAGTCAGAATCCAACTGAAGCTTTCTTT. Amino acids: CSASQNPTEAFF.